This T cell receptor beta chain came from a study of radiotherapy plus CTLA-4 blockade in lung cancer. Study-level findings and limits: Some TCR clones had been derived from tumors. These clones expanded in peripheral blood after radiotherapy plus ipilimumab. With interferon-beta, early dynamics of blood T cell clones were reported to best predict response.

The assay was immunoSEQ multiplex PCR, and TCRdb's table has in-frame clones only and misses some. The sample records about 85,000 clones, approximately 86% being singletons. There are 16 residues in the CDR3. After removal of 5 bases from V and 5 bases from J, the junction contained 11 bases not matched to a gene. The V gene's germline CDR1 is SGHTA and CDR2 FQGNSA. A note on this clone: Antigen specificity is unknown.

The specimen was peripheral blood, collected from a patient treated with radiotherapy plus ipilimumab. The chain is built from TRBV7-2 and TRBJ2-5; 10 bases map to TRBD1. The receptor was derived from a human donor with non-small cell lung cancer who had a partial response to radiotherapy plus ipilimumab. The CDR3 nucleotides read TGTGCCAGCAGCAGCAAGACAGGGGGCATCACGGAGACCCAGTACTTC. As protein: CASSSKTGGITETQYF. The full variable domain, its missing parts supplied by reference TRBV7-2 and TRBJ2-5, is GAGVSQSPSNKVTEKGKDVELRCDPISGHTALYWYRQSLGQGLEFLIYFQGNSAPDKSGLPSDRFSAERTGGSVSTLTIQRTQQEDSAVYLCASSSKTGGITETQYFGPGTRLLVL.